This T cell receptor (beta chain) originates from a study of T-cell reconstitution after alpha-beta-depleted transplantation in children. This CDR3 contains 16 residues. V lost 5 bases, J lost 1 base, and 7 bases stayed unmatched. Per the germline V gene, CDR1 is SEHNR and CDR2 is FQNEAQ (reference sequence). Researchers prepared the TCRbeta library using unique molecular identifiers, the study reports. TCRdb independently ran MiXCR on the PCR reads; one entry per CDR3 protein. The top ten hold 2% to 3% of the sample, which has roughly 500,000 distinct CDR3 sequences, around a third seen once. The material sequenced was PBMCs from the stem cell graft donor, taken from the stem cell graft. V is TRBV7-9 and J is TRBJ2-3; 9 nucleotides line up with TRBD2. The sequence was obtained from a human donor who donated a stem cell graft to a child with aplastic anemia. CDR3 in DNA: TGTGCCAGCAGCCCCCCGGCGGGAGGGGGCACAGATACGCAGTATTTT. Translation: CASSPPAGGGTDTQYF.